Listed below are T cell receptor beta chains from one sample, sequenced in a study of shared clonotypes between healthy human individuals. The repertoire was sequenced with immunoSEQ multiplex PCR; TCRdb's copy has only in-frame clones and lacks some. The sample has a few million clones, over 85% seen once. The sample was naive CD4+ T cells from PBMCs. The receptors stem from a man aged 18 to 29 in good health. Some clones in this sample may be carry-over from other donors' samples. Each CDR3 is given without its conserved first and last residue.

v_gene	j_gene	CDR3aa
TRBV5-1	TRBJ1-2	ASSPEGLGGYT
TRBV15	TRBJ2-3	ATSRAVGGDTQY
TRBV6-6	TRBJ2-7	ASSRGHLYEQY
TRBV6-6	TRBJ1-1	ASTKHKGTEAF
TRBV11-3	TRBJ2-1	ASSLDRAYNEQF
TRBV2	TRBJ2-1	ASSELAFYNEQF
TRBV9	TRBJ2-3	ASSARISTDTQY
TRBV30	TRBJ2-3	ARGASSTDTQY
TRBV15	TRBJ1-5	ATSWDRGGNQPQH
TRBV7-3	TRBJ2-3	ASSSGAAGGTDTQY
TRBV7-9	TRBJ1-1	ASSLEVSNTEAF
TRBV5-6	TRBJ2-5	ASNPVGRQETQY
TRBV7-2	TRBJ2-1	ASSLDHDNEQF
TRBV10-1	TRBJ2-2	ATRSDREAGELF
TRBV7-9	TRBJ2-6	ASSPTTGLLSGANVLT
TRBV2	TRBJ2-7	ATQNPGPGHYEQY
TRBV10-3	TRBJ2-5	AIAFGAGETQY
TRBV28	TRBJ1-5	ASSRGTRRNQPQH
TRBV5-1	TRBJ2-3	ASSLEPSGNTDTQY
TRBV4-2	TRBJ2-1	ASSQGSLAGGSSYNEQF
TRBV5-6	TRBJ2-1	ASSLGTSGNEQF
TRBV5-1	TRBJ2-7	ASSPSRVPSKYEQY
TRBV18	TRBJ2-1	ASSQAGTSGYNEQF
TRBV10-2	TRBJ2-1	ASRLGRFNEQF
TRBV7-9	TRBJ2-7	ASSPAVKTWEQY
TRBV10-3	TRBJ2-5	AIAKGTGWETQY
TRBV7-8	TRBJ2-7	ASSLDGLTYEQY
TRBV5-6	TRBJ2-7	ASSKQEGYRGGYEQY
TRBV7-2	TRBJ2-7	ASSLGSGAPYEQY
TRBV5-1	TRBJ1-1	ASSLVAPGLNTEAF
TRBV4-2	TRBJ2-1	ASSQGPGTQGYEQF
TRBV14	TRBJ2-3	ASSQQLIADTQY
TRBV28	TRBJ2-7	ASTSGLSYEQY
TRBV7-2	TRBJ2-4	ASSLGPIGAKNIQY
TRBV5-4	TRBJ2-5	ASSLVGLRETQY
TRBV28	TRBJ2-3	ASSSSGRNSDTQY
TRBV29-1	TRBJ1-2	SVEEPRTGMYGYT
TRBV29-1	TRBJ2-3	SHEGLGGTDTQY
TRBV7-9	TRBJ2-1	ASSLASWGEQF
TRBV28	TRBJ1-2	ASSLVSYGYT
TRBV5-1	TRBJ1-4	ASSLGSGEKLF
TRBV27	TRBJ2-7	ASSPTLAGALEQY
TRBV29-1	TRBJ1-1	SATPHTGGTEAF
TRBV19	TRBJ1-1	ASSTTGEDTEAF